This passage covers 31 T cell receptor beta chains from one sample sequenced in a study of OX40 agonist ivuxolimab in advanced cancers. The library was generated by the immunoSEQ multiplex PCR assay. TCRdb carries this immuneACCESS record with in-frame sequences only. Its versions omit some clonotypes, under half of them owing to an unresolved V gene in the studies checked, with the rest unexplained. This sample comprises some 10,000 clones, around 78% of them detected only once. Clones ranked in the top ten supply 20% to 25% of the sample. Sequencing used CD4+ or CD8+ T cells sorted from blood, obtained in a trial of the OX40 agonist ivuxolimab. Receptors originate from an adult with an advanced solid tumor such as melanoma, head and neck, liver or kidney cancer.

V usage is TRBV30 and J usage is TRBJ1-2; no reliable D call. Germline V gives CDR1 GTSNPN, CDR2 SVGIG (reference sequence). V shed 4 bases and J shed 0 bases, with 12 bases lying between them. The CDR3 length is 14 residues. CDR3 DNA: TGTGCCTGGACCCACCGGCGAGCTAACTATGGCTACACCTTC. Translating gives CAWTHRRANYGYTF.

The V call is TRBV7-9, the J call TRBJ1-5; maybe TRBD1 (5 bases). The V end lost 4 bases, the J end lost 4 bases, and 14 bases lay between the germline ends. CDR3 size: 15 residues. The germline V gene encodes CDR1 SEHNR and CDR2 FQNEAQ (reference sequence). Written as DNA, the CDR3 is TGTGCCAGCAGCTCAGGCGTGACAGAAAATCAGCCCCAGCATTTT. It translates to CASSSGVTENQPQHF.

The rearrangement joins TRBV2 to TRBJ1-5; D unresolved. V lost 7 bases, J lost 2 bases, and 12 bases lay in between. In germline, CDR1 is SNHLY, CDR2 FYNNEI. The CDR3 totals 14 residues. DNA of the CDR3: TGTGCCAGCATGAGCGGGCAGGGCAATCAGCCCCAGCATTTT. Protein sequence: CASMSGQGNQPQHF.

The J gene is TRBJ1-1, the V gene TRBV28; 7 bases agree with TRBD1. This CDR3 is 13 amino acids long. V dropped 7 bases and J dropped 4; count of bases not matched to a gene: 6. The germline CDR1 and CDR2 sequences are MDHEN and SYDVKM. The DNA for the CDR3 is TGTGCCAGCACTTGGGGACAGCCCACTGAAGCTTTCTTT. Residues: CASTWGQPTEAFF.

V is TRBV6-5 and J is TRBJ2-3; D is perhaps TRBD1 (5 bases). The ends were cut back, 6 bases at V and 2 bases at J, with 15 bases in the middle. The length of the CDR3 is 15 residues. Germline-derived CDR1 and CDR2 are MNHEY and SVGAGI. The CDR3 DNA sequence: TGTGCCAGCAGCCGAGACAGAAGCAACACAGATACGCAGTATTTT. Amino acid sequence: CASSRDRSNTDTQYF.

The CDR3 DNA reads TGTGCCAGCAGTTTAACAGGGTTCGCTGAAGCTTTCTTT. This encodes CASSLTGFAEAFF. The chain couples TRBV28 to TRBJ1-1; the D gene is possibly TRBD1 (6 bases). Trimming stripped 2 bases from V and 6 bases from J, with 10 bases between. This CDR3 has 13 residues. Germline CDR1 is MDHEN and CDR2 is SYDVKM.

V usage is TRBV7-3 and J usage is TRBJ2-2; 11 bases match TRBD2. This CDR3 spans 19 amino acids. V gave up 2 bases and J gave up 3 bases; unmatched junction bases: 11. Germline CDR1 is SGHTA and CDR2 is FQGTGA. CDR3 amino acids: CASSLRSSGGPSHTGELFF. CDR3 in DNA: TGTGCCAGCAGCTTACGATCTAGCGGGGGGCCCAGTCACACCGGGGAGCTGTTTTTT.

The rearrangement links TRBV4-1 to TRBJ2-7, with 8 bases matching TRBD1. Germline loops: CDR1 MGHRA, CDR2 YSYEKL. This CDR3 has 15 amino acids. V lost 1 base and J lost 3; bases outside the gene matches: 5. Here the CDR3 reads CASSQGQGTYYEQYF. The CDR3 DNA follows: TGCGCCAGCAGCCAAGGACAGGGGACCTACTACGAGCAGTACTTC.

The J gene is TRBJ1-6, the V gene TRBV6-1, with a possible D match to TRBD1 (5 bases). The CDR3 totals 15 residues. Per the germline V gene, CDR1 is MNHNS and CDR2 is SASEGT. The V end was cut by 7 bases, the J end by 0 bases, with 10 bases between. The CDR3 spells CASTIDSSYNSPLHF. The CDR3 region has the DNA TGTGCCAGCACTATCGACAGCTCCTATAATTCACCCCTCCACTTT.

The rearrangement uses TRBV6-1 and TRBJ2-3; perhaps D is TRBD1 or TRBD2 (5 bases each). Trimming cost V 1 base and J 5 bases, with 13 bases left between them. CDR1 and CDR2 from the germline V gene are MNHNS and SASEGT. This CDR3 is 15 amino acids long. The CDR3 DNA reads TGTGCCAGCAGTGAAGAGGGGCTAGCTAGAGATACGCAGTATTTT. This encodes CASSEEGLARDTQYF.

V and J are TRBV27 and TRBJ1-5; TRBD1 is a possible D gene (6 bases). Germline assignment: CDR1 MNHEY and CDR2 SMNVEV (reference sequence). V was trimmed by 2 bases and J by 9 bases, leaving 11 bases between them. The length of the CDR3 is 13 residues. The CDR3 sequence is CASSLTGNRPQHF. The CDR3 coding sequence is TGTGCCAGCAGTTTAACAGGGAACCGGCCCCAGCATTTT.

Worth noting for this clone: One end of the junction is discordant with germline, which a read error may explain. This chain links TRBV9 with TRBJ2-3; a possible D gene is TRBD1 (5 bases). The CDR3 runs to 12 residues. Germline values: CDR1 SGDLS, CDR2 YYNGEE. The CDR3 region is CASSVAGARLNF. The CDR3 nucleotides are TGTGCCAGCAGCGTAGCTGGGGCGAGGCTAAATTTT.

This chain joins TRBV6-6 and TRBJ2-1, with TRBD1 as a possible D gene (6 bases). This CDR3 comprises 12 residues. Germline CDR1 and CDR2: MNHNY and SVGAGI (reference sequence). Trimming pared 2 bases from V and 10 bases from J, leaving 9 bases between. CDR3 loop: CASSYVTGEQFF. The CDR3 DNA follows: TGTGCCAGCAGTTACGTAACAGGGGAGCAGTTCTTC.

This clone was picked up a small number of times. This chain uses TRBV7-6 with TRBJ1-4, with D hard to call. The CDR3 covers 15 residues. Germline CDR1 and CDR2: SGHVS and FNYEAQ. Trimming cost V 5 bases and J 7 bases, with 17 bases left between them. The CDR3 sequence: CASSPRPGNREKLFF. The CDR3, as DNA: TGTGCCAGCAGCCCCCGTCCTGGGAATCGTGAAAAACTGTTTTTT.

The CDR3, as DNA: TGTGCCAGCAGCTTAGGGTCCTATGGCTACACCTTC. It specifies CASSLGSYGYTF. The chain combines TRBV11-2 with TRBJ1-2; D not certain. V was clipped by 1 base and J by 4 bases, with 4 bases between them. CDR3 length equals 12 residues. The germline CDR1 and CDR2 sequences are SGHAT and FQNNGV.

The chain links TRBV7-8 to TRBJ1-5; maybe TRBD1 (6 bases). The V end lost 5 bases, the J end lost 0 bases, and 14 bases lay between the germline ends. The germline V gene encodes CDR1 SGHVS and CDR2 FQNEAQ. CDR3 length equals 16 residues. In DNA, the CDR3 is TGTGCCAGCAGCCCCATGACAGGCCATAGCAATCAGCCCCAGCATTTT. Its translation is CASSPMTGHSNQPQHF.

V and J are TRBV28 and TRBJ2-3; TRBD2 might be the D (7 bases). Trimming cost V 6 bases and J 0 bases, with 13 bases left between them. The germline V gene has CDR1 MDHEN and CDR2 SYDVKM. The CDR3 totals 15 residues. DNA for the CDR3: TGTGCCAGCAGGTTAGGGGGGGCAAGCACAGATACGCAGTATTTT. As protein: CASRLGGASTDTQYF.

The V and J genes are TRBV6-6 and TRBJ1-1; D might be TRBD1 (5 bases). CDR3 size: 12 residues. V lost 8 bases to trimming and J lost 0 bases, with 7 bases between them. Germline V gives CDR1 MNHNY, CDR2 SVGAGI (reference sequence). The CDR3 bases are TGTGCCAGCCGGGGCCTGAACACTGAAGCTTTCTTT. Protein product: CASRGLNTEAFF.

This chain connects TRBV4-2 to TRBJ1-5, with a tentative D call TRBD1 (5 bases). Trimming shortened V by 9 bases and J by 1 base, and 19 bases separated the two germline ends. Germline values: CDR1 LGHNA, CDR2 YNFKEQ. The CDR3 spans 16 residues. In DNA, the CDR3 is TGTGCCAGTAGCATGGGGGAGGGACGCAGCAATCAGCCCCAGCATTTT. This encodes CASSMGEGRSNQPQHF.

V gene TRBV5-4 combines with J gene TRBJ2-7; 7 bases are a match to TRBD2. The CDR3 runs 14 residues. The germline gives CDR1 SGHNT, CDR2 YYREEE (reference sequence). The V gene end was trimmed by 4 bases and the J gene end by 2 bases; junction bases not matched to a gene: 6. The CDR3 DNA is TGTGCCAGCAGCCTTAGCGGGTCTCCCTACGAGCAGTACTTC. Residues: CASSLSGSPYEQYF.

The chain couples TRBV4-1 to TRBJ1-1, with unresolved D. CDR1 is MGHRA and CDR2 is YSYEKL in the germline V gene. Trimming pared 1 base from V and 3 bases from J, leaving 6 bases between. This CDR3 region has 13 residues. CDR3 region: CASSQVEDTEAFF. In nucleotides, the CDR3 is TGCGCCAGCAGCCAAGTAGAGGACACTGAAGCTTTCTTT.

In the case of this clone: Other DNA sequences of this sample code for an identical CDR3. V is TRBV7-9 and J is TRBJ2-2; possibly TRBD2 for D (7 bases). The V gene lost 1 base and the J gene lost 6 bases, with 12 bases spanning the gap. The CDR3 is 15 amino acids. Germline values: CDR1 SEHNR, CDR2 FQNEAQ (reference sequence). CDR3 amino acids: CASSLVGRGPGELFF. The CDR3, as DNA: TGTGCCAGCAGCTTAGTCGGGCGGGGGCCCGGGGAGCTGTTTTTT.

The rearrangement links TRBV7-9 to TRBJ2-2; maybe TRBD1 (6 bases). Trimming took 5 bases from V and 4 from J, leaving 11 bases between them. The CDR3 totals 14 residues. From germline, CDR1 is SEHNR and CDR2 FQNEAQ (reference sequence). The CDR3 sequence is CASSEDSATGELFF. Written as DNA, the CDR3 is TGTGCCAGCAGCGAGGACAGCGCCACCGGGGAGCTGTTTTTT. Full variable domain (outside the CDR3, taken from reference TRBV7-9 and TRBJ2-2): DTGVSQNPRHKITKRGQNVTFRCDPISEHNRLYWYRQTLGQGPEFLTYFQNEAQLEKSRLLSDRFSAERPKGSFSTLEIQRTEQGDSAMYLCASSEDSATGELFFGEGSRLTVL.

The V call is TRBV27, the J call TRBJ2-3, with 8 positions matching TRBD2. CDR3 size: 15 residues. The V and J ends lost 4 bases and 6 bases, in that order; junction bases with no gene match: 9. The germline gives CDR1 MNHEY, CDR2 SMNVEV (reference sequence). CDR3 DNA sequence: TGTGCCAGCAGTTCAACCGTCGGGGGGGCGGATACGCAGTATTTT. Protein: CASSSTVGGADTQYF.

V gene TRBV9 combines with J gene TRBJ2-3, with a tentative D call TRBD1 (6 bases). The CDR3 length is 16 residues. Germline assignment: CDR1 SGDLS and CDR2 YYNGEE. Trimming cost V 1 base and J 6 bases, with 18 bases left between them. The CDR3 bases are TGTGCCAGCAGCGTAAGTCCCCTCCCAGGGGTCGATACGCAGTATTTT. Protein sequence: CASSVSPLPGVDTQYF.

The rearrangement uses TRBV29-1 and TRBJ2-5, with 9 bases lining up with TRBD1. CDR3 length: 17 amino acids. Germline assignment: CDR1 SQVTM and CDR2 ANQGSEA. With 1 base clipped from V and 2 bases from J, the junction kept 11 bases outside the gene matches. This chain's CDR3 is CSVEAWGGQGTQETQYF. CDR3 DNA: TGCAGCGTTGAAGCCTGGGGGGGACAGGGAACACAAGAGACCCAGTACTTC.

V gene TRBV10-2 combines with J gene TRBJ1-2; D is ambiguous. Germline V gene sequence: CDR1 WSHSY, CDR2 SAAADI. V was trimmed by 0 bases and J by 2 bases, leaving 4 bases between them. The CDR3 spans 13 residues. The CDR3 DNA reads TGCGCCAGCAGTGAGTCCCTAAACTATGGCTACACCTTC. Translation gives CASSESLNYGYTF.

J is TRBJ1-1 and V is TRBV6-1; D gene uncertain. V lost 2 bases to trimming and J lost 1 base, with 14 bases between them. Per germline, CDR1 MNHNS and CDR2 SASEGT. This CDR3 has 16 residues. The DNA for the CDR3 is TGTGCCAGCAGTGAAAAGGTGAGGCCTGCGAACACTGAAGCTTTCTTT. Translated: CASSEKVRPANTEAFF.

The V gene is TRBV6-5, the J gene TRBJ2-1, with D hard to call. The CDR3 spans 14 residues. The germline CDR1 and CDR2 sequences are MNHEY and SVGAGI. The V and J ends lost 6 bases and 6 bases respectively, with 15 bases between them. CDR3 sequence (DNA): TGTGCCAGCAGACCCGGGCTTACCAGCAATGAGCAGTTCTTC. Encoded protein: CASRPGLTSNEQFF.

This clone was picked up a small number of times. The chain combines TRBV4-2 with TRBJ2-1; possible D gene TRBD2, 5 bases. V was cut by 4 bases and J by 2 bases, with 9 bases left in between. This CDR3 has 14 residues. Per germline, CDR1 LGHNA and CDR2 YNFKEQ. The CDR3: CASSPTGAYNEQFF. The CDR3 nucleotides are TGTGCCAGCAGCCCGACCGGGGCCTACAATGAGCAGTTCTTC.

Sample share makes this clone medium-sized. The chain joins TRBV7-3 to TRBJ2-7; perhaps TRBD2 as D (6 bases). V shed 5 bases and J shed 5 bases, with 16 bases lying between them. Germline CDR1 and CDR2: SGHTA and FQGTGA. The CDR3 contains 14 residues. The CDR3 is CASSLGGAMDEQYF. The CDR3 DNA reads TGTGCCAGCAGCCTGGGCGGGGCAATGGACGAGCAGTACTTC.